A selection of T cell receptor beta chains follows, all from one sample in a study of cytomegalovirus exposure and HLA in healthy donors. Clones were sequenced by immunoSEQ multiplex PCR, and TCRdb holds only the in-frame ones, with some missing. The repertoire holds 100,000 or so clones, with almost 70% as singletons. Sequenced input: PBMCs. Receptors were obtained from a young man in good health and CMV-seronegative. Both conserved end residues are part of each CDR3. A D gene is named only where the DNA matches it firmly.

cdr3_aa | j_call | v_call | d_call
CASSTAGTGKGEQYF | TRBJ2-7 | TRBV5-4 | TRBD1
CASRPGQMNTEAFF | TRBJ1-1 | TRBV28 | -
CASRLAGGAFITEAFF | TRBJ1-1 | TRBV2 | TRBD1
CASSSGQDAGYSPLHF | TRBJ1-6 | TRBV5-1 | -
CASSLTRTGGNEQYF | TRBJ2-7 | TRBV7-3 | TRBD1
CASSYPGGEAYEQYF | TRBJ2-7 | TRBV6-5 | -
CASSSVGGDDSPLHF | TRBJ1-6 | TRBV5-6 | -
CASSYEVTNNEQFF | TRBJ2-1 | TRBV6-5 | -
CASSEHSESHTQYF | TRBJ2-3 | TRBV2 | -
CANPTTGDLNIQYF | TRBJ2-4 | TRBV7-2 | TRBD1
CASSLGTGNTGELFF | TRBJ2-2 | TRBV7-2 | TRBD1
CASSLSFRASGREGQETQYF | TRBJ2-5 | TRBV5-5 | TRBD2
CSVVQGSNYGYTF | TRBJ1-2 | TRBV29-1 | -
CASSDSAEHNEQFF | TRBJ2-1 | TRBV6-4 | -
CASSSQGATLNEQFF | TRBJ2-1 | TRBV19 | TRBD1
CASSLDRGPNYGYTF | TRBJ1-2 | TRBV7-9 | TRBD1
CASSWGLAHTDTQYF | TRBJ2-3 | TRBV7-2 | -
CASSLKQSSGEQYF | - | TRBV5-5 | -
CASSSGQGGYEQYF | TRBJ2-7 | TRBV28 | TRBD1
CASSQGTWVQYF | TRBJ2-7 | TRBV14 | -
CASSRGTSGGDEQFF | TRBJ2-1 | TRBV11-3 | TRBD2
CASSLRGLTSGSVGETQYF | TRBJ2-5 | TRBV7-8 | TRBD2
CASRFRGRPGPQETQYF | TRBJ2-5 | TRBV19 | -
CASSSTGAPSPLHF | TRBJ1-6 | TRBV2 | TRBD1
CASRDRGRGSYEQYF | TRBJ2-7 | TRBV27 | TRBD1
CASSQDQGAVSEQFF | TRBJ2-1 | TRBV4-3 | TRBD1
CASTPPGRNSGNTIYF | TRBJ1-3 | TRBV28 | -
CASRGGPKQYF | TRBJ2-7 | TRBV28 | -
CASSFRGGSGNTIYF | TRBJ1-3 | TRBV28 | -
CASSSIGGVLAKNIQYF | TRBJ2-4 | TRBV19 | -
CASSPGQGLAQPQHF | TRBJ1-5 | TRBV7-8 | TRBD1
CASSMSAGTGYNEQFF | TRBJ2-1 | TRBV9 | TRBD1
CASSYPRGGQETQYF | TRBJ2-5 | TRBV6-5 | TRBD2
CASSEMVRVAGNTIYF | TRBJ1-3 | TRBV6-1 | -
CASSAEGGRETQYF | TRBJ2-5 | TRBV2 | -
CASSSQGGSGNTIYF | TRBJ1-3 | TRBV5-1 | TRBD1
CASRQGAPLNEQFF | TRBJ2-1 | TRBV28 | TRBD1
CASSVATGVNEKLFF | TRBJ1-4 | TRBV9 | TRBD1
CASSLAPNGENIQYF | TRBJ2-4 | TRBV5-5 | -
CASSSDRGLNTEAFF | TRBJ1-1 | TRBV5-4 | TRBD1
CASSRQPGEQYF | TRBJ2-7 | TRBV7-2 | -
CASSLVMASGRAGGGELFF | TRBJ2-2 | TRBV7-2 | TRBD2
CSVEEGGNEKLFF | TRBJ1-4 | TRBV29-1 | -
CASSPSGGNQPQHF | TRBJ1-5 | TRBV18 | -
CASTSTGPSYEQYF | TRBJ2-7 | TRBV28 | -
CASSPDPGQGMSGYTF | TRBJ1-2 | TRBV9 | TRBD1
CASSPDRYQETQYF | TRBJ2-5 | TRBV25-1 | TRBD1
CASSPRQGEKLFF | TRBJ1-4 | TRBV9 | TRBD1
CASRAQDSLSEQYF | TRBJ2-7 | TRBV7-9 | -
CASSERGQGIDTQYF | TRBJ2-3 | TRBV2 | TRBD1
CASSAKPSGSSGNTIYF | TRBJ1-3 | TRBV9 | -
CAWTRVEGNYGYTF | TRBJ1-2 | TRBV30 | -
CASKRFSGTSGANEQYF | TRBJ2-7 | TRBV5-6 | TRBD2
CASSYKTDNQPQHF | TRBJ1-5 | TRBV6-5 | -